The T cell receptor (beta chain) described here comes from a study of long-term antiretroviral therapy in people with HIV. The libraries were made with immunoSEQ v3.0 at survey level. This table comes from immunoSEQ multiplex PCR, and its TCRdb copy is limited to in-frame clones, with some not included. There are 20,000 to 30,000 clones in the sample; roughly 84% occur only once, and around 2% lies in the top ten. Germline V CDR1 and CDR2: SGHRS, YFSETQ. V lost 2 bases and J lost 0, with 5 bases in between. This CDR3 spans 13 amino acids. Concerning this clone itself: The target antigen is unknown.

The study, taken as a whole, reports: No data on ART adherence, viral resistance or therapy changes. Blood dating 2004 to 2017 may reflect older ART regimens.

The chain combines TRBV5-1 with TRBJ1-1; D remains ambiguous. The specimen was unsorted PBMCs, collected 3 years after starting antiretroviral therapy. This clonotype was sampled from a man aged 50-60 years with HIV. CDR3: CASSFDLNTEAFF. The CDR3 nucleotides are TGCGCCAGCAGCTTTGACCTGAACACTGAAGCTTTCTTT. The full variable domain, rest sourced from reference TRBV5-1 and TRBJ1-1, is KAGVTQTPRYLIKTRGQQVTLSCSPISGHRSVSWYQQTPGQGLQFLFEYFSETQRNKGNFPGRFSGRQFSNSRSEMNVSTLELGDSALYLCASSFDLNTEAFFGQGTRLTVV.